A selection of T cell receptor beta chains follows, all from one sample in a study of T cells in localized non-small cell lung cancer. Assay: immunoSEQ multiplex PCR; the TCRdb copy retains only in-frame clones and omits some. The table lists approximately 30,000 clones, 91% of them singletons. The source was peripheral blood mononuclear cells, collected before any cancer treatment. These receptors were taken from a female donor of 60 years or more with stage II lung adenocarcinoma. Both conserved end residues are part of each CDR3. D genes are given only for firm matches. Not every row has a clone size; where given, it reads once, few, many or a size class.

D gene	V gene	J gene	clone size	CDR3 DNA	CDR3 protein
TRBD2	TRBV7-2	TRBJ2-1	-	TGTGCCAGCAGCTTTAGCGGGAGTGCTGAGCAGTTCTTC	CASSFSGSAEQFF
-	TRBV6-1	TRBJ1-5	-	TGTGCCAGCAGTGAAGAGCTTAACACGTATAGCAATCAGCCCCAGCATTTT	CASSEELNTYSNQPQHF
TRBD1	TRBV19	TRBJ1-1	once	TGTGCCAGTAGTATGGCAGGGGGAGTAACTGAAGCTTTCTTT	CASSMAGGVTEAFF
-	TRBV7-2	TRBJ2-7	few	TGTGCCAGCAGCTTAGGGGAGGAGATCTCCTACGAGCAGTACTTC	CASSLGEEISYEQYF
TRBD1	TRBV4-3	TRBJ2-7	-	TGCGCCAGCAGCAACCGGGACAGAATTTACGAGCAGTACTTC	CASSNRDRIYEQYF
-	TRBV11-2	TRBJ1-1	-	TGTGCCAGCAGCTTAGGCAGGGCGATTACTGAAGCTTTCTTT	CASSLGRAITEAFF
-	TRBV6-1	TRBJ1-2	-	TGTGCCAGCCAGGCGCAAGGGAACTATGGCTACACCTTC	CASQAQGNYGYTF
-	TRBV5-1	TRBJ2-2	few	TGCGCCAGCAGCTTGGAAGCCGTCACCGGGGAGCTGTTTTTT	CASSLEAVTGELFF
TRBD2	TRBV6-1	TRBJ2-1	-	TGTGCCAGCACCCTCCGGAGCGGGGGGGACAATGAGCAGTTCTTC	CASTLRSGGDNEQFF
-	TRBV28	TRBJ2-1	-	TGTGCCAGCAGTTTGGGGGGACATGTGGGGCAGTTCTTC	CASSLGGHVGQFF
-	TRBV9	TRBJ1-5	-	TGTGCCAGCAGCGTAGGGGCTAGCAATCAGCCCCAGCATTTT	CASSVGASNQPQHF
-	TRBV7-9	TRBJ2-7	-	TGTGCCAGCAGCATTTTATCCGCGCCGGGCCAGCAGTACTTC	CASSILSAPGQQYF
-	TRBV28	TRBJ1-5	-	TGTGCCAGCCTGGACAGTCATCAGCCCCAGCATTTT	CASLDSHQPQHF
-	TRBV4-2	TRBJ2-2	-	TGTGCCAGCAGCCAAGATGTCGGGGAGCTGTTTTTT	CASSQDVGELFF
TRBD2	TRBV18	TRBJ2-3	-	TGTGCCAGCTCACCACCTTCAGGGACTAGCGGTCGCACAGATACGCAGTATTTT	CASSPPSGTSGRTDTQYF
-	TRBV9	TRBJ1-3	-	TGTGCCAGCAGCAACCGGGACACATTCTCTGGAAACACCATATATTTT	CASSNRDTFSGNTIYF
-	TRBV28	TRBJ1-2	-	TGTGCCAGCAGTAGCCACGGACGCAACTATGGCTACACCTTC	CASSSHGRNYGYTF
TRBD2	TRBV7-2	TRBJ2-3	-	TGTGCCAGCAGCTTAAGCGGGGGGGCTGTAGATACGCAGTATTTT	CASSLSGGAVDTQYF
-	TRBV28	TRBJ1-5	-	TGTGCCAGCAGTTCAATCGGGACACTCAATCAGCCCCAGCATTTT	CASSSIGTLNQPQHF
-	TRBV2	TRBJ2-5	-	TGTGCCAGCAGCCTCATGCCAGGGGACCAAGAGACCCAGTACTTC	CASSLMPGDQETQYF
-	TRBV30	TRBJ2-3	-	TGTGCCTGGGAGATCCGCAGCGGACCGCGAGATACGCAGTATTTT	CAWEIRSGPRDTQYF
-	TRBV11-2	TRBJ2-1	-	TGTGCCAGCAGCCAAGCAGGGACCAGCGTCTACAATGAGCAGTTCTTC	CASSQAGTSVYNEQFF
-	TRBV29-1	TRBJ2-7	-	TGCAGCTTTATCAGTCCGGTAGCTTACGAGCAGTACTTC	CSFISPVAYEQYF
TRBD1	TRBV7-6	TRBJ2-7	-	TGTGCCAGCAGCTCCGGGACAGGGGCCCCCTACGAGCAGTACTTC	CASSSGTGAPYEQYF
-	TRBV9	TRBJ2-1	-	TGTGCCAGCAGCACGGACAGCCAAACCTACAATGAGCAGTTCTTC	CASSTDSQTYNEQFF
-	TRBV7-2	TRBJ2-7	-	TGTGCCAGCAGCGACGGGGGTCGTGACTACGAGCAGTACTTC	CASSDGGRDYEQYF
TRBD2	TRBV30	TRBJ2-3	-	TGTGCCTCGGGACTAGCGGGAGCGGATACGCAGTATTTT	CASGLAGADTQYF
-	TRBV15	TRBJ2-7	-	TGTGCCACCAGCAGAGAGGGTGGCTACGAGCAGTACTTC	CATSREGGYEQYF
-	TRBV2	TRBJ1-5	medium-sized	TGTGCCAGCAGTGATCCCTCAAGGTCAAGTTCTCAGCCCCAGCATTTT	CASSDPSRSSSQPQHF
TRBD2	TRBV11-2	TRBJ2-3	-	TGTGCCAGCAGCTTAACCTCCGCTAGCGGGGGAAGCACAGATACGCAGTATTTT	CASSLTSASGGSTDTQYF
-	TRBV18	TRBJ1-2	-	TGTGCCAGCTCCCTTGAGGTGCCAAGGGCCACTAACTATGGCTACACCTTC	CASSLEVPRATNYGYTF
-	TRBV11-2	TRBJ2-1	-	TGTGCCAGCAGCCGCGGCGGCGGATCTTCCTACAATGAGCAGTTCTTC	CASSRGGGSSYNEQFF